What follows are 28 T cell receptor beta chains derived from one specimen sequenced in a study of cytomegalovirus exposure and HLA in healthy donors. Some clones are missing from TCRdb's copy, which holds only in-frame ones; the method was immunoSEQ multiplex PCR. Of 70,000 or so clones listed, 90% to 95% are singletons. Specimen: PBMCs. The receptor source for this set is a man between 18 and 29 years old in good health and CMV-seropositive.

V and J are TRBV5-1 and TRBJ2-3, with D perhaps matching TRBD2 (5 bases). The CDR3 covers 14 residues. Germline lookup yields CDR1 SGHRS and CDR2 YFSETQ. V was trimmed by 1 base and J by 6 bases, leaving 12 bases between them. The CDR3 region is CASSLLTIMDTQYF. The DNA of the CDR3 is TGCGCCAGCAGCTTGCTGACTATCATGGATACGCAGTATTTT.

The chain is built from TRBV7-3 and TRBJ2-7; 13 nucleotides align to TRBD2. The CDR3 consists of 20 residues. CDR1 and CDR2 from the germline V gene are SGHTA and FQGTGA. V lost 2 bases, J lost 1 base, and 14 bases stayed unmatched. CDR3 coding DNA: TGTGCCAGCAGCTTACCAGCCGGGACTAGCGGGAAGCGGTTATCCTACGAGCAGTACTTC. Translated: CASSLPAGTSGKRLSYEQYF. Based on the CDR3 plus reference TRBV7-3 and TRBJ2-7, the full variable domain is GAGVSQTPSNKVTEKGKYVELRCDPISGHTALYWYRQSLGQGPEFLIYFQGTGAADDSGLPNDRFFAVRPEGSVSTLKIQRTERGDSAVYLCASSLPAGTSGKRLSYEQYFGPGTRLTVT.

This chain's CDR3 is CASSIETGFYEQYF. The CDR3 DNA reads TGTGCCAGTAGTATAGAAACAGGGTTCTACGAGCAGTACTTC. The chain has TRBV19 and TRBJ2-7; a possible D gene is TRBD1 (6 bases). This CDR3 is built from 14 residues. Trimming removed 0 bases at V and 3 bases at J, with 9 bases between. Per the germline V gene, CDR1 is LNHDA and CDR2 is SQIVND (reference sequence).

CDR3 in amino acids: CASSTSPPTNNEQFF. The DNA for the CDR3 is TGCGCCAGCTCGACTAGCCCACCTACGAATAATGAGCAGTTCTTC. The V gene is TRBV5-1, the J gene TRBJ2-1; 7 bases match TRBD2. Germline lookup yields CDR1 SGHRS and CDR2 YFSETQ. CDR3 length equals 15 residues. V was pared by 7 bases and J by 7 bases, with 14 bases of the junction left unmatched.

This chain joins TRBV11-2 and TRBJ2-1, with TRBD2 as a possible D gene (6 bases). Trimming shortened V by 0 bases and J by 2 bases, and 11 bases separated the two germline ends. This CDR3 is 16 amino acids long. Germline V gene data show CDR1 as SGHAT and CDR2 as FQNNGV. The CDR3 region is CASSLDRRGAYNEQFF. The CDR3 coding sequence is TGTGCCAGCAGCTTAGATAGGCGCGGGGCCTACAATGAGCAGTTCTTC.

The rearrangement joins TRBV6-1 to TRBJ2-3; D unclear. CDR1 is MNHNS and CDR2 is SASEGT in the germline V gene. CDR3 size: 10 residues. V was cut by 6 bases and J by 6 bases, with 4 bases left in between. Here the CDR3 reads CASSYDTQYF. Written as DNA, the CDR3 is TGTGCCAGCAGCTACGATACGCAGTATTTT.

The chain combines TRBV5-4 with TRBJ2-1; TRBD1 matches 10 bases. The germline gives CDR1 SGHNT, CDR2 YYREEE (reference sequence). Trimming at V came to 5 bases and at J to 10 bases, leaving 15 bases not matched to a gene. CDR3 length: 16 residues. Written as DNA, the CDR3 is TGTGCCAGCAGTACAGAGACCGGGACAGGGGTAGGCGAGCAGTTCTTC. Its protein product is CASSTETGTGVGEQFF.

The V gene is TRBV5-6, the J gene TRBJ1-1; TRBD1 is a possible D gene (5 bases). There are 14 residues in the CDR3. V shed 2 bases and J shed 4 bases, with 12 bases lying between them. CDR1 and CDR2 from the germline V gene are SGHDT and YYEEEE. The CDR3 here is CASSFGPQGTEAFF. CDR3 in DNA: TGTGCCAGCAGCTTCGGGCCCCAGGGCACTGAAGCTTTCTTT. Full variable domain (remainder filled in from reference TRBV5-6 and TRBJ1-1): DAGVTQSPTHLIKTRGQQVTLRCSPKSGHDTVSWYQQALGQGPQFIFQYYEEEERQRGNFPDRFSGHQFPNYSSELNVNALLLGDSALYLCASSFGPQGTEAFFGQGTRLTVV.

V is TRBV6-6 and J is TRBJ1-1, with a possible D match to TRBD1 (6 bases). Germline assignment: CDR1 MNHNY and CDR2 SVGAGI (reference sequence). Between the trimmed V and J ends, which lost 5 bases and 11 bases, there was a span of 24 bases. The CDR3 is made up of 15 amino acids. Here the CDR3 DNA reads TGTGCCAGCAGTAGGACAGAGGGTGGGCATTTGGTTGCTTTCTTT. It encodes CASSRTEGGHLVAFF.

The chain combines TRBV19 with TRBJ1-5, with D maybe TRBD1 (6 bases). In germline, CDR1 is LNHDA, CDR2 SQIVND (reference sequence). CDR3 length equals 15 residues. V lost 0 bases, J lost 2 bases, and 8 bases lay in between. CDR3 in amino acids: CASSIEGGGNQPQHF. CDR3 bases: TGTGCCAGTAGTATAGAAGGGGGAGGCAATCAGCCCCAGCATTTT.

The rearrangement links TRBV6-6 to TRBJ2-7; TRBD1 agrees at 8 bases. V was clipped by 2 bases and J by 6 bases; unmatched bases: 9. Germline V gene lookup returns CDR1 MNHNY and CDR2 SVGAGI (reference sequence). This CDR3 contains 15 residues. CDR3 region: CASSYMDRAAGEQYF. CDR3 nucleotide sequence: TGTGCCAGCAGTTACATGGACAGGGCCGCCGGCGAGCAGTACTTC.

The rearrangement uses TRBV27 and TRBJ1-5; TRBD1 aligns across 8 bases. Germline assignment: CDR1 MNHEY and CDR2 SMNVEV (reference sequence). With 3 bases clipped from V and 6 bases from J, the junction kept 13 bases outside the gene matches. This CDR3 region has 17 residues. The DNA for the CDR3 is TGTGCCAGCAGTTTCAAACCCCTCGGACAGGGAGTTCAGCCCCAGCATTTT. Translation gives CASSFKPLGQGVQPQHF.

J is TRBJ2-7 and V is TRBV28; 9 bases map to TRBD2. Looked up from germline, CDR1 is MDHEN and CDR2 is SYDVKM. This CDR3 has 16 amino acids. The V gene end was trimmed by 5 bases and the J gene end by 1 base; junction bases not matched to a gene: 9. The CDR3 DNA is TGTGCCAGCAGTCCGATACTAGCGGGCGCTTCCTACGAGCAGTACTTC. Amino acids: CASSPILAGASYEQYF.

The rearrangement joins TRBV28 to TRBJ2-1; D remains ambiguous. Germline V lookup: CDR1 MDHEN, CDR2 SYDVKM. With 5 bases removed from V and 0 bases from J, the gap between germline ends came to 8 bases. The CDR3 is made up of 14 amino acids. The CDR3 coding sequence is TGTGCCAGCAGTAGCGTAAGCTCCTACAATGAGCAGTTCTTC. It codes for CASSSVSSYNEQFF. The full variable domain, rest sourced from reference TRBV28 and TRBJ2-1, is DVKVTQSSRYLVKRTGEKVFLECVQDMDHENMFWYRQDPGLGLRLIYFSYDVKMKEKGDIPEGYSVSREKKERFSLILESASTNQTSMYLCASSSVSSYNEQFFGPGTRLTVL.

J is TRBJ2-7 and V is TRBV11-2, with no clear D. The CDR3 is 12 amino acids. Germline lookup yields CDR1 SGHAT and CDR2 FQNNGV. V was shortened by 6 bases and J by 4 bases, with 10 bases between the two germline ends. The CDR3 loop reads CASSSYLYEQYF. The CDR3 DNA is TGTGCCAGCAGTTCCTACCTATACGAGCAGTACTTC.

This rearrangement joins TRBV25-1 to TRBJ1-1; D perhaps matches TRBD1 (5 bases). The CDR3 sequence is 13 residues long. Germline loops: CDR1 MGHDK, CDR2 SYGVNS. The V gene lost 2 bases and the J gene lost 2 bases, with 6 bases spanning the gap. The CDR3 DNA sequence: TGTGCCAGCAGTGAAGGGACTAACACTGAAGCTTTCTTT. Translating gives CASSEGTNTEAFF.

The gene calls are TRBV30 and TRBJ1-3; tentative D call: TRBD1 (5 bases). The V and J ends lost 6 bases and 0 bases respectively, with 12 bases between them. CDR1 GTSNPN and CDR2 SVGIG come from the germline V gene (reference sequence). This CDR3 spans 14 amino acids. CDR3 sequence reads: CACLSGGSGNTIYF. The CDR3 DNA reads TGTGCCTGCCTCTCCGGGGGCTCTGGAAACACCATATATTTT.

V and J are TRBV5-1 and TRBJ2-1; unclear D gene. In germline, CDR1 is SGHRS, CDR2 YFSETQ. Trimming removed 9 bases from V and 2 bases from J, with 15 bases in between. CDR3 length equals 14 residues. The CDR3 loop is CATGAGGTYNEQFF. The CDR3 DNA sequence: TGCGCCACCGGTGCTGGCGGAACCTACAATGAGCAGTTCTTC.

This clone was recorded only once. V and J are TRBV28 and TRBJ2-2; D remains unclear. Trimming left V 6 bases short and J 1 base short, with 12 bases between. CDR3 length: 15 residues. CDR1 and CDR2 (germline): MDHEN, SYDVKM. CDR3 DNA sequence: TGTGCCAGCAGCGGTATCACAGAGAACACCGGGGAGCTGTTTTTT. Residues: CASSGITENTGELFF.

This chain uses TRBV5-6 with TRBJ2-1; TRBD1 aligns across 10 bases. The CDR3 totals 15 residues. In germline, CDR1 is SGHDT, CDR2 YYEEEE. V was pared by 4 bases and J by 10 bases, with 11 bases of the junction left unmatched. CDR3 protein: CASSPRDRGWVEQFF. DNA of the CDR3: TGTGCCAGCAGCCCCCGGGACAGGGGTTGGGTAGAGCAGTTCTTC.

The V gene is TRBV7-3, the J gene TRBJ1-1; TRBD1 might be the D (5 bases). The CDR3 runs 15 residues. V was cut by 5 bases and J by 1 base, with 14 bases left in between. CDR1 and CDR2 (germline): SGHTA, FQGTGA. The CDR3 nucleotides are TGTGCCAGCAGCCTAAGGGGAGGGGAGAACACTGAAGCTTTCTTT. Residues: CASSLRGGENTEAFF. The full variable domain, its missing parts supplied by reference TRBV7-3 and TRBJ1-1, is GAGVSQTPSNKVTEKGKYVELRCDPISGHTALYWYRQSLGQGPEFLIYFQGTGAADDSGLPNDRFFAVRPEGSVSTLKIQRTERGDSAVYLCASSLRGGENTEAFFGQGTRLTVV.

The V and J genes are TRBV19 and TRBJ2-2; 14 bases match TRBD2. This CDR3 is 16 amino acids long. V lost 4 bases to trimming and J lost 7 bases; unmatched junction nucleotides: 5. The germline CDR1 and CDR2 sequences are LNHDA and SQIVND (reference sequence). The CDR3 coding sequence is TGTGCCAGTAGTACGAGACTAGCGGGAGGGGTCGGGGAGCTGTTTTTT. It encodes CASSTRLAGGVGELFF.

CDR3 in amino acids: CASSYGQGLLAKNIQYF. The CDR3 DNA follows: TGTGCCAGCAGTTATGGACAGGGCCTACTAGCCAAAAACATTCAGTACTTC. The genes are TRBV28 and TRBJ2-4; 8 nucleotides match TRBD1. The CDR3 length is 17 residues. Germline lookup yields CDR1 MDHEN and CDR2 SYDVKM. Germline trimming cut 4 bases from V and 0 bases from J; bases unmatched to any gene: 8.

With respect to this clone: The same CDR3 also results from other DNA sequences found in this sample. The chain joins TRBV29-1 to TRBJ2-3; a weak D match, TRBD2 (5 bases). Trimming cost V 4 bases and J 0 bases, with 5 bases left between them. CDR3 size: 12 residues. The V gene's germline CDR1 is SQVTM and CDR2 ANQGSEA. CDR3 amino acids: CSVGGSTDTQYF. CDR3 DNA: TGCAGCGTTGGCGGGAGCACAGATACGCAGTATTTT.

The chain recombines TRBV10-3 with TRBJ2-1; 8 positions agree with TRBD2. The trim removed 4 bases at V and 6 bases at J, leaving 5 bases unmatched. Germline loops: CDR1 ENHRY, CDR2 SYGVKD. The CDR3 spans 14 residues. Here the CDR3 DNA reads TGTGCCATCAGTGTGGGGACTAGGCGCAATGAGCAGTTCTTC. Encoded protein: CAISVGTRRNEQFF.

The rearrangement links TRBV5-4 to TRBJ2-7, with 8 bases lining up with TRBD1. The germline V gene encodes CDR1 SGHNT and CDR2 YYREEE (reference sequence). V shed 2 bases, J shed 3 bases, and the junction held 4 bases outside the gene matches. The CDR3 covers 14 residues. The CDR3, as DNA: TGTGCCAGCAGCTTCGGACAGGGTCGCTACGAGCAGTACTTC. Translated: CASSFGQGRYEQYF.

The chain is built from TRBV4-1 and TRBJ2-3; 9 bases match TRBD1. CDR1 is MGHRA, CDR2 YSYEKL, per germline. V was pared by 4 bases and J by 2 bases, with 13 bases of the junction left unmatched. The length of the CDR3 is 18 residues. The CDR3 DNA follows: TGCGCCAGCAGCCCCCTCCCCCGACAGGGGGAGAACACAGATACGCAGTATTTT. Translated, it gives CASSPLPRQGENTDTQYF.

The gene calls are TRBV9 and TRBJ2-2, with 10 bases lining up with TRBD2. With 4 bases clipped from V and 7 bases from J, the junction kept 10 bases outside the gene matches. The germline V gene encodes CDR1 SGDLS and CDR2 YYNGEE. The CDR3 has 16 residues. CDR3 bases: TGTGCCAGCAGCCCAACCGGGACTAGCGTCATCGGGGAGCTGTTTTTT. Translating gives CASSPTGTSVIGELFF. Complete variable domain (other parts from reference TRBV9 and TRBJ2-2): DSGVTQTPKHLITATGQRVTLRCSPRSGDLSVYWYQQSLDQGLQFLIQYYNGEERAKGNILERFSAQQFPDLHSELNLSSLELGDSALYFCASSPTGTSVIGELFFGEGSRLTVL.